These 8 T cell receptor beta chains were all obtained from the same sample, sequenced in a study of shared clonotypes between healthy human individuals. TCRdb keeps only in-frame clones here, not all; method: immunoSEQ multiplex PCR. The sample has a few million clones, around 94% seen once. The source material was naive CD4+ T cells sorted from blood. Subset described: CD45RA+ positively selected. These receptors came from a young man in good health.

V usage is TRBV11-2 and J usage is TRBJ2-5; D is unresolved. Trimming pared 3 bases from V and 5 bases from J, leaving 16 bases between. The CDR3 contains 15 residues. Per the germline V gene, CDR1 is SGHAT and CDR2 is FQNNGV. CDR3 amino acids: CASSFDGPRTETQYF. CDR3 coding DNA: TGTGCCAGCAGCTTTGACGGACCACGAACGGAGACCCAGTACTTC. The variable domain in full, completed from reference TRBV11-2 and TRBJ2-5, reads EAGVAQSPRYKIIEKRQSVAFWCNPISGHATLYWYQQILGQGPKLLIQFQNNGVVDDSQLPKDRFSAERLKGVDSTLKIQPAKLEDSAVYLCASSFDGPRTETQYFGPGTRLLVL.

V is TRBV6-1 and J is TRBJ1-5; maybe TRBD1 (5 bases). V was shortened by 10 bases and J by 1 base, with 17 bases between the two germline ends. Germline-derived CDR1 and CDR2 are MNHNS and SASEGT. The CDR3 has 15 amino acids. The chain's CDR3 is CAISPGPASNQPQHF. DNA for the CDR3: TGTGCCATCTCCCCGGGACCGGCGAGCAATCAGCCCCAGCATTTT.

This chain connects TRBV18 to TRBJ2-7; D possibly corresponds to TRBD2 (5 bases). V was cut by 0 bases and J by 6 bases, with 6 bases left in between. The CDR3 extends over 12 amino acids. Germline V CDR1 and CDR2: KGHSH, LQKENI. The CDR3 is CASSPPGSEQYF. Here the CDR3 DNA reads TGTGCCAGCTCACCACCGGGGAGCGAGCAGTACTTC.

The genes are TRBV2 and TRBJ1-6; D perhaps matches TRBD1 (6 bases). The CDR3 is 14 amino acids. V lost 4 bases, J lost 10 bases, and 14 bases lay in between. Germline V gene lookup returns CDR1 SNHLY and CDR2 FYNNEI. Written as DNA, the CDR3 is TGTGCCAGCAGTGTGAGCAGGGGAAACTCACCCCTCCACTTT. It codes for CASSVSRGNSPLHF.

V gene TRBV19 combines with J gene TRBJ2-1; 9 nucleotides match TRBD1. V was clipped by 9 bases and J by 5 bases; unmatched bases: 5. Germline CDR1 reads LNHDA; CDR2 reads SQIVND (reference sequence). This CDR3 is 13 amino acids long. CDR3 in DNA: TGTGCCAGCGCGGGACAGGGAGACAATGAGCAGTTCTTC. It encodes CASAGQGDNEQFF.

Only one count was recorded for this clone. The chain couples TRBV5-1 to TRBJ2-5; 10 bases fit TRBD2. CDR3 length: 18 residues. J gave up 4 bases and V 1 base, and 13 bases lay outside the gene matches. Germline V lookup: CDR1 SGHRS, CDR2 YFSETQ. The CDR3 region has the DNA TGCGCCAGCAGCTTGATACCCTCTAGCGGGAGAGGTGGAGAGACCCAGTACTTC. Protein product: CASSLIPSSGRGGETQYF.

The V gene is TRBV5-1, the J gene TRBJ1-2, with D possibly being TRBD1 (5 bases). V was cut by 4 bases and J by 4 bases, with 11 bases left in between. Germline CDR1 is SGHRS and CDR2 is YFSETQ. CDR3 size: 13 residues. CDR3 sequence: CASSPEGLYGYTF. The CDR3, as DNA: TGCGCCAGCAGCCCAGAGGGACTCTATGGCTACACCTTC.

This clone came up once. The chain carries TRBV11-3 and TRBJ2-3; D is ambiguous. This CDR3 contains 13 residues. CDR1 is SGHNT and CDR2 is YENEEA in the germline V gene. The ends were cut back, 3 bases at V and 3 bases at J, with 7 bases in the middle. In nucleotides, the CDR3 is TGTGCCAGCAGCTTGAGAGTGACAGATACGCAGTATTTT. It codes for CASSLRVTDTQYF.